Each of the 9 T cell receptor beta chains below was sequenced from the same sample in a study of post-analysis software for immune sequencing data. Every TCR beta cDNA library bore unique molecular identifiers. From the PCR reads, TCRdb called clonotypes with MiXCR, one entry per CDR3 protein. The sample yields about 770,000 distinct CDR3 sequences, about half seen once. Notes on the study in general: There were about five TRBV segments more frequent in patients than controls, and TRBV5-6, TRBV5-1 and TRBV20-1 were among them.

These receptors have no known antigen. The sample was blood. The origin of the receptors is a girl aged 10-17 years with multiple sclerosis.

The chain recombines TRBV6-1 with TRBJ1-2; 9 bases fit TRBD1. The CDR3 covers 16 residues. In germline, CDR1 is MNHNS, CDR2 SASEGT. With 10 bases clipped from V and 2 bases from J, the junction kept 14 bases outside the gene matches. DNA of the CDR3: TGTGCCATCCCACAGGGGGCCTTATCACCCAACTATGGCTACACCTTC. Residues: CAIPQGALSPNYGYTF.

CDR3 sequence (DNA): TGTGCCAGCAGTCCATTGGGCCTCCCGGCTGAAGCTTTCTTT. Translating it yields CASSPLGLPAEAFF. V gene TRBV2 combines with J gene TRBJ1-1; D is uncertain. CDR1 and CDR2 from the germline V gene are SNHLY and FYNNEI. This CDR3 is 14 amino acids long. V was clipped by 5 bases and J by 6 bases, with 16 bases between them. Full variable domain (rest looked up from reference TRBV2 and TRBJ1-1): EPEVTQTPSHQVTQMGQEVILRCVPISNHLYFYWYRQILGQKVEFLVSFYNNEISEKSEIFDDQFSVERPDGSNFTLKIRSTKLEDSAMYFCASSPLGLPAEAFFGQGTRLTVV.

V is TRBV4-3 and J is TRBJ2-3, with 7 bases lining up with TRBD2. The CDR3 has 16 residues. V was clipped by 5 bases and J by 4 bases; unmatched bases: 12. Germline V gene data show CDR1 as LGHNA and CDR2 as YSLEER. The CDR3 protein is CASSDRRGSPPDTQYF. In DNA, the CDR3 is TGCGCCAGCAGCGACCGTCGCGGGAGTCCCCCAGATACGCAGTATTTT.

The chain links TRBV11-2 to TRBJ2-5, with 7 bases lining up with TRBD2. The junction had 16 bases not matched to a gene; V was cut back by 5 bases and J by 13 bases. This CDR3 comprises 14 residues. From germline, CDR1 is SGHAT and CDR2 FQNNGV. CDR3 region: CASSPTTSLGVLYF. The CDR3 DNA reads as TGTGCCAGCAGCCCGACGACTAGCCTGGGGGTGTTGTACTTC.

V is TRBV12-3 or TRBV12-4 and J is TRBJ2-7; 8 bases are a match to TRBD2. The trim removed 3 bases at V and 3 bases at J, leaving 4 bases unmatched. The CDR3 spans 14 residues. CDR3 sequence (DNA): TGTGCCAGCAGTTTCTCCGCGGGAGGCTACGAGCAGTACTTC. This codes for CASSFSAGGYEQYF.

The V call is TRBV19, the J call TRBJ1-5, with D perhaps TRBD1 (6 bases). The CDR3 runs 16 residues. Germline CDR1 LNHDA, CDR2 SQIVND (reference sequence). The ends were cut back, 4 bases at V and 0 bases at J, with 13 bases in the middle. The CDR3 nucleotides read TGTGCCAGTAGTACCCGGGACACGATTAGCAATCAGCCCCAGCATTTT. Its translation is CASSTRDTISNQPQHF.

Details on this clonotype: Likely a read error: the CDR3 ends without its conserved phenylalanine or tryptophan. The V gene is TRBV6-5, the J gene TRBJ2-7, with 13 nucleotides matching TRBD2. The CDR3 sequence is 16 residues long. After removal of 4 bases from V and 3 bases from J, the junction contained 6 bases not matched to a gene. Germline values: CDR1 MNHEY, CDR2 SVGAGI. For the CDR3, the DNA is TGTGCCAGCAGTTCTCCGCGACTAGCGGGAGGCTACGAGCAGTACTTA. Translating it yields CASSSPRLAGGYEQYL.

This rearrangement joins TRBV5-1 to TRBJ1-1; TRBD1 agrees at 12 bases. V trimming: 0 bases; J trimming: 5 bases; junction bases outside the gene matches: 2. The CDR3 runs to 15 residues. Germline CDR1 reads SGHRS; CDR2 reads YFSETQ. The CDR3 spells CASSLGGQGATEAFF. In DNA, the CDR3 is TGCGCCAGCAGCTTGGGGGGACAGGGGGCGACTGAAGCTTTCTTT. The full variable domain, with the rest looked up from reference TRBV5-1 and TRBJ1-1, is KAGVTQTPRYLIKTRGQQVTLSCSPISGHRSVSWYQQTPGQGLQFLFEYFSETQRNKGNFPGRFSGRQFSNSRSEMNVSTLELGDSALYLCASSLGGQGATEAFFGQGTRLTVV.

The rearrangement links TRBV6-4 to TRBJ2-1; 8 bases map to TRBD1. The CDR3 is 15 residues long. V shed 6 bases, J shed 6 bases, and the junction held 10 bases outside the gene matches. Germline V gene data show CDR1 as MRHNA and CDR2 as SNTAGT. CDR3 sequence (DNA): TGTGCCAGCAGAGAAAGGACAGGGACCCGCAATGAGCAGTTCTTC. Encoded protein: CASRERTGTRNEQFF.